This paragraph covers one T cell receptor (beta chain) sequence. Antigen: not known. This sample was taken from a study of blood T cells in healthy people across ages. A second PCR of about 6 to 11 cycles used a sample-barcoded 5' primer and a J-beta primer mix. TCRdb recomputed calls from the 5' RACE reads with MiXCR, one row per CDR3 protein. Of fewer than 1,000,000 distinct CDR3 sequences detected, about 46% appear once; the ten largest clones hold around 18%. Whole-study results and caveats: Per million T cells, TCR beta diversity dropped roughly linearly as age increased.

Specimen: blood. The receptor comes from a man older than 75 in good health.

CDR3 sequence reads: CASSLDGRNSYEQYF. The CDR3 DNA sequence: TGTGCCAGCAGCTTAGACGGGAGGAACTCCTACGAGCAGTACTTC. V usage is TRBV13 and J usage is TRBJ2-7; TRBD2 aligns across 7 bases. The CDR3 loop spans 15 amino acids. After removal of 1 base from V and 0 bases from J, the junction contained 3 bases not matched to a gene. Per germline, CDR1 PRHDT and CDR2 FYEKMQ (reference sequence).